This T cell receptor (beta chain) originates from a study of T cell repertoires in cytomegalovirus infection. Study in general: It can be stated that public TCR beta signatures indicated CMV infection as well as a matching HLA type.

General study results and limits: It was HLA-C-restricted CMV-specific TCR beta clonotypes that dominated the response ex vivo. Identification of carriers of CMV plus the relevant HLA was achieved through cumulative public TCR beta family frequency.

The junction had 3 bases not matched to a gene; V was cut back by 4 bases and J by 1 base. The CDR3 runs 16 residues. Germline loops: CDR1 SSHAT, CDR2 FNYEAQ (reference sequence). One entry per CDR3 protein, called by TCRdb with MiXCR from the reads. The sample records 450,000 to 650,000 distinct CDR3 sequences, around a quarter being singletons. This clonotype was seen ten or more times. Its matching antigen is unknown. V and J are TRBV7-7 and TRBJ2-5; 13 bases are shared with TRBD2. The sequence came from a human donor in good health (CMV status not recorded). Some clones in this sample may be carry-over from other donors' samples. Sample: PBMCs. The DNA for the CDR3 is TGTGCCAGCAGCTCAGGACTAGCGGGAGCCCAAGAGACCCAGTACTTC. It translates to CASSSGLAGAQETQYF.